A selection of T cell receptor beta chains follows, all from one sample in a study of shared clonotypes between healthy human individuals. The assay was immunoSEQ multiplex PCR, and TCRdb's table has in-frame clones only and misses some. The data show 2 million to 2.5 million clones, 80% to 95% seen once. Sequenced material: naive CD4+ T cells from PBMCs. All receptors come from a man between 18 and 29 years old in good health. Some clones in this sample may be carry-over from other donors' samples. CDR3s include the opening cysteine and the closing phenylalanine or tryptophan. The order of the fields is CDR3 protein, CDR3 DNA, clone size, V gene, D gene, J gene. The D gene is left open where the match is weak. Clone size, where shown, is once, few, many, or a class for clones that have expanded.

CDR3 protein: CATSRADRGRGTEAFF
CDR3 DNA: TGTGCCACCAGCAGAGCGGACAGGGGAAGAGGGACTGAAGCTTTCTTT
clone size: NA
V gene: TRBV15
D gene: TRBD1
J gene: TRBJ1-1

CDR3 protein: CARSLATFLAGGVNEQFF
CDR3 DNA: TGTGCCAGAAGCTTGGCAACGTTTCTAGCGGGAGGGGTAAATGAGCAGTTCTTC
clone size: NA
V gene: TRBV5-3
D gene: TRBD2
J gene: TRBJ2-1

CDR3 protein: CASSPDRLTDTQYF
CDR3 DNA: TGTGCCAGTAGTCCGGACCGTCTTACAGATACGCAGTATTTT
clone size: NA
V gene: TRBV19
D gene: NA
J gene: TRBJ2-3

CDR3 protein: CASKTGGTDSDTQYF
CDR3 DNA: TGTGCCAGCAAGACGGGGGGGACAGACTCAGATACGCAGTATTTT
clone size: NA
V gene: TRBV28
D gene: NA
J gene: TRBJ2-3

CDR3 protein: CASTFGGSGSPLHF
CDR3 DNA: TGTGCCAGCACCTTTGGGGGGAGCGGTTCACCCCTCCACTTT
clone size: NA
V gene: TRBV25-1
D gene: NA
J gene: TRBJ1-6

CDR3 protein: CASSTRQGSGTEAFF
CDR3 DNA: TGTGCCAGTAGTACCCGACAGGGCTCGGGGACTGAAGCTTTCTTT
clone size: NA
V gene: TRBV19
D gene: TRBD1
J gene: TRBJ1-1

CDR3 protein: CASSSRLAGEVDTQYF
CDR3 DNA: TGCGCCAGCAGCTCGAGACTAGCGGGAGAAGTAGATACGCAGTATTTT
clone size: NA
V gene: TRBV5-1
D gene: TRBD2
J gene: TRBJ2-3

CDR3 protein: CASSEPKGELFF
CDR3 DNA: TGTGCCAGCAGCGAGCCCAAGGGGGAGCTGTTTTTT
clone size: NA
V gene: TRBV9
D gene: NA
J gene: TRBJ2-2

CDR3 protein: CASSLGTLGGAYEAFF
CDR3 DNA: TGTGCCAGCAGCTTAGGCACCTTGGGGGGCGCATATGAAGCTTTCTTT
clone size: NA
V gene: TRBV13
D gene: NA
J gene: TRBJ1-1

CDR3 protein: CASSLLLQNAYNEQFF
CDR3 DNA: TGCGCCAGCAGCCTATTACTCCAAAATGCCTACAATGAGCAGTTCTTC
clone size: NA
V gene: TRBV5-1
D gene: NA
J gene: TRBJ2-1

CDR3 protein: CASSVSGNEQFF
CDR3 DNA: TGTGCCAGCAGTGTTTCGGGGAATGAGCAGTTCTTC
clone size: NA
V gene: TRBV2
D gene: NA
J gene: TRBJ2-1

CDR3 protein: CAWSVLAVNYGYTF
CDR3 DNA: TGTGCCTGGAGTGTACTGGCGGTGAACTATGGCTACACCTTC
clone size: NA
V gene: TRBV30
D gene: NA
J gene: TRBJ1-2

CDR3 protein: CASHTRSSSYNEQFF
CDR3 DNA: TGTGCCAGCCACACCCGGAGCAGCTCCTACAATGAGCAGTTCTTC
clone size: NA
V gene: TRBV19
D gene: NA
J gene: TRBJ2-1

CDR3 protein: CATTRGGIPHEQYF
CDR3 DNA: TGTGCCACGACTCGAGGAGGGATTCCCCACGAGCAGTACTTC
clone size: once
V gene: TRBV28
D gene: NA
J gene: TRBJ2-7

CDR3 protein: CASRRRDGAEGYTF
CDR3 DNA: TGTGCCAGCAGGCGCCGGGACGGAGCTGAAGGCTACACCTTC
clone size: NA
V gene: TRBV6-5
D gene: NA
J gene: TRBJ1-2

CDR3 protein: CASSFGGDYNEQFF
CDR3 DNA: TGTGCCAGCAGCTTTGGGGGGGACTACAATGAGCAGTTCTTC
clone size: NA
V gene: TRBV7-3
D gene: TRBD2
J gene: TRBJ2-1

CDR3 protein: CASSLTGGPGATIYF
CDR3 DNA: TGTGCCAGCAGCTTAACAGGAGGGCCAGGCGCCACCATATATTTT
clone size: NA
V gene: TRBV7-3
D gene: NA
J gene: TRBJ1-3

CDR3 protein: CASSLSGLAGGVDTQYF
CDR3 DNA: TGTGCCAGCAGTTTATCGGGACTAGCGGGAGGGGTAGATACGCAGTATTTT
clone size: NA
V gene: TRBV28
D gene: TRBD2
J gene: TRBJ2-3

CDR3 protein: CASSPLPRGPEPFSGANVLTF
CDR3 DNA: TGTGCCAGCAGCCCTCTTCCCAGGGGTCCCGAACCATTCTCTGGGGCCAACGTCCTGACTTTC
clone size: NA
V gene: TRBV7-8
D gene: NA
J gene: TRBJ2-6

CDR3 protein: CASRGQSSGANVLTF
CDR3 DNA: TGTGCCAGCAGAGGACAGTCCTCTGGGGCCAACGTCCTGACTTTC
clone size: NA
V gene: TRBV28
D gene: NA
J gene: TRBJ2-6

CDR3 protein: CASSFGSGTDTQYF
CDR3 DNA: TGTGCCAGCAGCTTTGGGTCGGGCACAGATACGCAGTATTTT
clone size: NA
V gene: TRBV7-9
D gene: NA
J gene: TRBJ2-3

CDR3 protein: CASSSGGQGTEQYF
CDR3 DNA: TGTGCCAGCAGCTCTGGGGGACAGGGGACCGAGCAGTACTTC
clone size: NA
V gene: TRBV7-3
D gene: TRBD1
J gene: TRBJ2-7

CDR3 protein: CASSRGRGVEAFF
CDR3 DNA: TGTGCCAGCAGCCGGGGCCGGGGAGTAGAAGCTTTCTTT
clone size: few
V gene: TRBV6-5
D gene: NA
J gene: TRBJ1-1

CDR3 protein: CAISTGQGGNQPQHF
CDR3 DNA: TGTGCCATCAGTACGGGACAGGGAGGCAATCAGCCCCAGCATTTT
clone size: once
V gene: TRBV10-3
D gene: TRBD1
J gene: TRBJ1-5

CDR3 protein: CASSSGAPKTQYF
CDR3 DNA: TGTGCCAGCAGTTCGGGGGCTCCGAAAACGCAGTATTTT
clone size: NA
V gene: TRBV28
D gene: NA
J gene: TRBJ2-3